The present T cell receptor beta chain was sequenced within a study of T cells after yellow fever vaccination. Regarding the study as a whole: Reappearing after the booster were most of the clones from primary vaccination (roughly 96% CD4, around 88% CD8).

It was through 5'RACE template switching that TCR cDNA was made, with a universal primer site and UMIs added. TCRdb reprocessed the 5' RACE reads via MiXCR and lists one record per CDR3 protein. The sample contains 60,000 to 85,000 distinct CDR3 sequences, about 6% of which appear only once. CDR3 length equals 14 residues. From germline, CDR1 is MNHEY and CDR2 SVGEGT. The V end was cut by 6 bases, the J end by 10 bases, with 19 bases between. This clonotype was detected many times. Its antigen remains unidentified. The sample was CD8+ T cells sorted from PBMCs, taken about 49 days after the first yellow fever vaccination. V is TRBV6-2 or TRBV6-3 and J is TRBJ1-5; no clear D. The TCR comes from a man in his late teens or twenties who received the YFV17D yellow fever vaccine. The CDR3 nucleotides read TGTGCCAGCAGCTTGAACATCCCGAAATATCCCCAGCATTTT. Translating it yields CASSLNIPKYPQHF.